The 27 T cell receptor beta chains listed next were all sequenced from one sample in a study of early T cells in non-severe SARS-CoV-2 infection. TCRdb passed the 5' RACE reads through MiXCR, listing each CDR3 protein once. The table records approximately 50,000 distinct CDR3 sequences, roughly 9.8% of them present only once. Sequencing used whole blood. These receptors came from an adult who was a healthcare worker with PCR-confirmed SARS-CoV-2 infection or an uninfected control (not recorded which).

The chain recombines TRBV10-3 with TRBJ2-7; 9 bases line up with TRBD2. V shed 6 bases and J 6 bases; nucleotides not matched to a gene: 9. Germline V gene lookup returns CDR1 ENHRY and CDR2 SYGVKD. This CDR3 is built from 14 residues. The CDR3 protein is CAISRLAESSEQYF. The CDR3 coding sequence is TGTGCCATCAGCCGACTAGCGGAGTCTTCCGAGCAGTACTTC.

This clonotype has just a few counts. The chain carries TRBV20-1 and TRBJ2-5; D is unclear. With 1 base removed from V and 5 bases from J, the gap between germline ends came to 8 bases. The CDR3 consists of 12 residues. Germline CDR1 and CDR2: DFQATT and SNEGSKA (reference sequence). The CDR3 spells CSARGRAETQYF. The DNA for the CDR3 is TGCAGTGCTAGAGGACGGGCGGAGACCCAGTACTTC.

This clonotype has ten or more counts. The junction departs from the called germline gene at one end, perhaps through a read error. V is TRBV7-8 and J is TRBJ2-4; D uncertain. CDR3 size: 12 residues. Germline lookup yields CDR1 SGHVS and CDR2 FQNEAQ. The CDR3 protein is CASSPTKNIQYF. For the CDR3, the DNA is TGTGCCAGCAGCCCAACCAAGAACATTCAGTACTTC.

Here the CDR3 DNA reads TGTGCCAGCTTTCCCTTTAGACAGGGGCCCTACGAGCAGTACTTC. It encodes CASFPFRQGPYEQYF. The chain employs TRBV28 and TRBJ2-7; 8 bases agree with TRBD1. V lost 8 bases and J lost 2; bases outside the gene matches: 11. Germline values: CDR1 MDHEN, CDR2 SYDVKM. This CDR3 spans 15 amino acids.

This clonotype was detected many times. V and J are TRBV5-1 and TRBJ1-4; 10 bases map to TRBD1. The germline V gene has CDR1 SGHRS and CDR2 YFSETQ. V gave up 0 bases and J gave up 5 bases; unmatched junction bases: 4. The CDR3 is 16 residues long. The CDR3 nucleotides are TGCGCCAGCAGCTTGGCCCCGGGACAGGGGAATGAAAAACTGTTTTTT. Encoded protein: CASSLAPGQGNEKLFF.

This clonotype was recorded many times. The rearrangement joins TRBV5-1 to TRBJ2-7; TRBD1 aligns across 8 bases. J was trimmed by 3 bases and V by 1 base; bases with no gene match: 9. CDR3 length: 16 amino acids. From germline, CDR1 is SGHRS and CDR2 YFSETQ. The CDR3 sequence: CASSLIPGQANYEQYF. The CDR3 bases are TGCGCCAGCAGCTTGATTCCGGGACAGGCGAACTACGAGCAGTACTTC.

The J gene is TRBJ2-1, the V gene TRBV25-1; 11 nucleotides agree with TRBD2. The germline V gene encodes CDR1 MGHDK and CDR2 SYGVNS. Losses at the gene ends were 4 bases for V and 7 bases for J; bases not matched to a gene: 6. CDR3 length: 15 amino acids. CDR3 sequence: CASSVAGGPGNEQFF. CDR3 sequence (DNA): TGTGCCAGCAGTGTAGCGGGAGGGCCTGGTAATGAGCAGTTCTTC.

The V gene is TRBV28, the J gene TRBJ1-1; D call uncertain. The CDR3 is 13 amino acids. V shed 2 bases and J shed 5 bases, with 9 bases lying between them. CDR1 MDHEN and CDR2 SYDVKM come from the germline V gene. In nucleotides, the CDR3 is TGTGCCAGCAGTTTAATCGGGAGAACTGAAGCTTTCTTT. Its translation is CASSLIGRTEAFF.

By frequency in the sample, this clonotype is medium-sized. V usage is TRBV19 and J usage is TRBJ1-2, with TRBD1 as a possible D gene (5 bases). Germline CDR1 reads LNHDA; CDR2 reads SQIVND (reference sequence). The CDR3 has 14 amino acids. V was cut by 5 bases and J by 4 bases, with 14 bases left in between. CDR3 loop: CASSPGPAPYGYTF. The DNA for the CDR3 is TGTGCCAGTAGTCCGGGACCGGCCCCCTATGGCTACACCTTC.

This clonotype was recorded a few times. The chain joins TRBV12-3 or TRBV12-4 to TRBJ2-7; 7 positions match TRBD1. The junction had 9 bases not matched to a gene; V was cut back by 6 bases and J by 4 bases. The CDR3 extends over 14 amino acids. The CDR3, as DNA: TGTGCCAGCAGCCCTACAGGGGACCCTTACGAGCAGTACTTC. Translated, it gives CASSPTGDPYEQYF.

This clonotype was seen many times. The chain combines TRBV7-9 with TRBJ2-7; TRBD1 might be the D (7 bases). The CDR3 is 12 amino acids. The V gene's germline CDR1 is SEHNR and CDR2 FQNEAQ (reference sequence). The V end lost 6 bases, the J end lost 6 bases, and 12 bases lay between the germline ends. CDR3: CASSGGGGEQYF. The CDR3 DNA reads as TGTGCCAGCAGTGGAGGGGGCGGCGAGCAGTACTTC.

This clonotype was found a few times. The chain links TRBV7-6 to TRBJ2-1, with 9 bases fitting TRBD2. The CDR3 runs 18 residues. V gave up 1 base and J gave up 3 bases; unmatched junction bases: 10. Germline CDR1 reads SGHVS; CDR2 reads FNYEAQ. The CDR3 region has the DNA TGTGCCAGCAGCTTAGATCAGGGGCTAGCGGGGTACTACAATGAGCAGTTCTTC. Translation: CASSLDQGLAGYYNEQFF.

This clonotype turned up a few times. V is TRBV5-1 and J is TRBJ1-1; D is unresolved. Trimming shortened V by 2 bases and J by 0 bases, and 8 bases separated the two germline ends. The CDR3 spans 14 residues. Germline lookup yields CDR1 SGHRS and CDR2 YFSETQ. The CDR3 nucleotides read TGCGCCAGCAGCTTAGGGAACATGAACACTGAAGCTTTCTTT. This encodes CASSLGNMNTEAFF.

The V and J genes are TRBV4-1 and TRBJ2-3; 9 nucleotides match TRBD2. V shed 9 bases and J 0 bases; nucleotides not matched to a gene: 7. This CDR3 has 15 residues. Germline-derived CDR1 and CDR2 are MGHRA and YSYEKL. The CDR3 region is CASAFSGSSTDTQYF. CDR3 nucleotides: TGCGCCAGTGCCTTTAGCGGGAGTAGCACAGATACGCAGTATTTT.

This clonotype was recorded many times. The genes are TRBV28 and TRBJ2-7; D is unresolved. Trimming removed 6 bases from V and 2 bases from J, with 17 bases in between. Germline V CDR1 and CDR2: MDHEN, SYDVKM. This CDR3 is built from 15 residues. CDR3 bases: TGTGCCAGCAGACCAGGTGTGCAGATAGCCTACGAGCAGTACTTC. It codes for CASRPGVQIAYEQYF. Variable domain in full (rest from reference TRBV28 and TRBJ2-7): DVKVTQSSRYLVKRTGEKVFLECVQDMDHENMFWYRQDPGLGLRLIYFSYDVKMKEKGDIPEGYSVSREKKERFSLILESASTNQTSMYLCASRPGVQIAYEQYFGPGTRLTVT.

At least ten counts were recorded for this clonotype. J is TRBJ1-1 and V is TRBV29-1; D is uncertain. Germline CDR1 SQVTM, CDR2 ANQGSEA. V lost 7 bases to trimming and J lost 1 base, with 13 bases between them. The CDR3 has 13 amino acids. The CDR3 bases are TGCAGCGGGCGGGAGCCAACGAACACTGAAGCTTTCTTT. Protein sequence: CSGREPTNTEAFF.

This clonotype was counted at least ten times. This rearrangement joins TRBV29-1 to TRBJ1-2; D is ambiguous. Trimming pared 8 bases from V and 8 bases from J, leaving 15 bases between. CDR3 length: 11 residues. Germline V gives CDR1 SQVTM, CDR2 ANQGSEA. CDR3 protein: CSTETRRGYTF. CDR3 sequence (DNA): TGCAGCACCGAGACCCGGCGAGGCTACACCTTC.

This clonotype was counted ten times or more. The genes are TRBV9 and TRBJ2-7; D tentatively reads TRBD1 or TRBD2 (6 bases each). Per germline, CDR1 SGDLS and CDR2 YYNGEE. Trimming took off 0 bases at V and 5 bases at J, with 15 bases between the two ends. This CDR3 region has 15 residues. CDR3 coding DNA: TGTGCCAGCAGCGTAGTAGCTACAGGGAGGAACGAGCAGTACTTC. Protein product: CASSVVATGRNEQYF.

This chain uses TRBV6-1 with TRBJ1-2, with D possibly TRBD1 on 5 matching bases. CDR1 MNHNS and CDR2 SASEGT come from the germline V gene. Trimming stripped 10 bases from V and 4 bases from J, with 25 bases between. CDR3 length: 16 amino acids. The CDR3 bases are TGTGCCACCCTCATGATGCCACAGGCTATTACCTATGGCTACACCTTC. This translates into CATLMMPQAITYGYTF.

This clonotype was recorded many times. The rearrangement joins TRBV9 to TRBJ2-1; possibly TRBD1 or TRBD2 for D (5 bases each). V was shortened by 0 bases and J by 3 bases, with 10 bases between the two germline ends. Germline CDR1 reads SGDLS; CDR2 reads YYNGEE. The CDR3 is 15 residues long. The CDR3 spells CASSVGRDLYNEQFF. The DNA of the CDR3 is TGTGCCAGCAGCGTAGGTCGGGACCTCTACAATGAGCAGTTCTTC.

This clonotype was seen only a few times. The J gene is TRBJ2-1, the V gene TRBV6-5, with 11 bases matching TRBD1. This CDR3 is 16 amino acids long. The germline V gene encodes CDR1 MNHEY and CDR2 SVGAGI. J was trimmed by 7 bases and V by 4 bases; bases with no gene match: 9. For the CDR3, the DNA is TGTGCCAGCAGTTCTTTGGGGACAGGGGGGGTAAATGAGCAGTTCTTC. Protein: CASSSLGTGGVNEQFF.

By share of the sample, this clonotype is medium-sized (0.01 to 0.1%). This rearrangement joins TRBV7-9 to TRBJ1-2; 12 bases match TRBD1. With V trimmed by 4 bases and J by 8 bases, 14 bases remained unmatched. CDR3 length: 17 amino acids. Germline CDR1 SEHNR, CDR2 FQNEAQ (reference sequence). This CDR3 is CASSSTVAGTGGHGYTF. In nucleotides, the CDR3 is TGTGCCAGCAGCTCGACCGTCGCCGGGACAGGGGGCCACGGCTACACCTTC.

This clonotype was picked up many times. CDR3 in amino acids: CASSAWSSLTHEQYF. Written as DNA, the CDR3 is TGTGCCAGTAGTGCTTGGTCCAGCCTAACGCACGAGCAGTACTTC. The chain has TRBV19 and TRBJ2-7; D is undetermined. The germline V gene has CDR1 LNHDA and CDR2 SQIVND (reference sequence). This CDR3 comprises 15 residues. V lost 5 bases and J lost 5, with 19 bases in between.

This clonotype showed up many times. The chain recombines TRBV11-2 with TRBJ2-1; a weak D match, TRBD1 (5 bases). Looked up from germline, CDR1 is SGHAT and CDR2 is FQNNGV. V was cut by 3 bases and J by 2 bases, with 11 bases left in between. The CDR3 has 15 amino acids. CDR3 sequence: CASSLSRAPYNEQFF. The CDR3 DNA follows: TGTGCCAGCAGCTTGAGCAGGGCCCCCTACAATGAGCAGTTCTTC.

By sample share, this clonotype is medium-sized. The chain is built from TRBV10-1 and TRBJ2-1; maybe TRBD1 (5 bases). The germline V gene encodes CDR1 WNHNN and CDR2 SYGVQD (reference sequence). Deletions cut 2 bases from V and 4 bases from J, with 12 bases between. This CDR3 contains 15 residues. In nucleotides, the CDR3 is TGCGCCAGCAGTGAGGTGGACATGGAGTACAATGAGCAGTTCTTC. It is translated as CASSEVDMEYNEQFF.

This clonotype was observed many times. The V call is TRBV10-2, the J call TRBJ2-5; 8 bases map to TRBD2. The length of the CDR3 is 17 residues. V was clipped by 6 bases and J by 4 bases; unmatched bases: 16. Germline-derived CDR1 and CDR2 are WSHSY and SAAADI. The CDR3 DNA reads as TGCGCCAGCAGCCAATTCCACGGACTAGCCCAGGGAGAGACCCAGTACTTC. Protein: CASSQFHGLAQGETQYF.

This clonotype was recorded a few times. The chain couples TRBV6-5 to TRBJ1-2; a weak D match, TRBD1 (5 bases). This CDR3 spans 17 amino acids. The ends were cut back, 2 bases at V and 4 bases at J, with 20 bases in the middle. Germline V gene sequence: CDR1 MNHEY, CDR2 SVGAGI. The CDR3, as DNA: TGTGCCAGCAGTTACGCGGATTCGAGACAGACTTTCTATGGCTACACCTTC. It specifies CASSYADSRQTFYGYTF.